Given below is one T cell receptor (beta chain) in context. The target antigen is unknown. These data originate in a study of cytomegalovirus exposure and HLA in healthy donors. Study background: One earlier analysis, a look at approximately 180 million T cells, found roughly 110 million unique TCR beta sequences. Findings of the study overall: Accurate prediction of most subjects' HLA-A and HLA-B alleles from TCR beta sequences was reported.

This CDR3 spans 15 amino acids. CDR1 and CDR2 from the germline V gene are LNHDA and SQIVND (reference sequence). V lost 9 bases and J lost 2, with 18 bases in between. PCR was performed using 60 Vbeta and 13 Jbeta primers. This table comes from immunoSEQ multiplex PCR, and its TCRdb copy is limited to in-frame clones, with some not included. The sample lists roughly 100,000 clones, around 79% occurring once. The chain links TRBV19 to TRBJ2-3, with a tentative D call TRBD1 (6 bases). Sequencing was done on a sample of PBMCs. This receptor was obtained from a man aged 45-60 years in good health and CMV-seropositive. Here the CDR3 DNA reads TGTGCCAGCCCTCGGGCAGGGGCGTCCACAGATACGCAGTATTTT. It codes for CASPRAGASTDTQYF.